This entry is about one T cell receptor beta chain. In the source study's methods: Quantification of nucleated cells was approximated via reference gene primer amplification. The method was immunoSEQ multiplex PCR; TCRdb's version includes in-frame clones alone and lacks a portion of them. V and J calls and clone size come straight from that table; D and trimming were deduced from the DNA. Among 95,000 to 100,000 clones, approximately 81% were seen once, and the ten largest hold more than 1.5%. This sample is drawn from a study of blood T cell repertoires in COVID-19. About the study: COVID-19 samples from acute and convalescent phases originated in the United States, Italy and Spain. Sources were T cells, B-cell-depleted T cells, or PBMCs; the material itself was cDNA or gDNA.

Germline CDR1 SGHTA, CDR2 FQGNSA. The CDR3 runs 16 residues. V was clipped by 4 bases and J by 4 bases; unmatched bases: 5. This clonotype originated in a woman aged 70 to 79 with active or convalescent COVID-19. The sequenced sample consisted of peripheral blood. The chain carries TRBV7-2 and TRBJ2-1; 12 bases align to TRBD2. The CDR3 DNA sequence: TGTGCCAGCAGCTACAGACTAGCGGGGGTTTACAATGAGCAGTTCTTC. Translated, it gives CASSYRLAGVYNEQFF.